Listed here are 9 T cell receptor beta chains from one sample, sequenced in a study of response to subunit inactivated influenza vaccine (dated by TCRdb to the late 2010s). The protocol used for the library was RT-PCR. The instrument given in TCRdb is Illumina HiSeq 2500. TCRdb itself trimmed the public reads at Q25 with fastp, ran MiXCR and retained productive beta chains. Every CDR3 protein is listed once, alongside the most common genes and DNA of its rows. This sample gives about 500,000 distinct CDR3 sequences in total; 6.5% to 8% of them show up just once. Of the sample, roughly 14% falls within the top ten clones. The material sequenced was PBMCs from blood, taken less than 30 months after vaccination. The receptor set was obtained from a man aged 45 to 70 who received an inactivated influenza vaccine. Donor details come from another sample of the same person, matched by shared clones.

This clonotype was found many times. V is TRBV7-2 and J is TRBJ2-1, with 10 bases matching TRBD2. Germline-derived CDR1 and CDR2 are SGHTA and FQGNSA. The CDR3 has 16 amino acids. The V segment lost 5 bases and the J segment 8 bases; nucleotides outside the gene matches: 12. CDR3 nucleotides: TGTGCCAGCAGCCGTCCGGTCACTAGCGGGGAGGATGAGCAGTTCTTC. This gives the protein CASSRPVTSGEDEQFF.

The chain recombines TRBV15 with TRBJ2-5; D remains ambiguous. Germline loops: CDR1 LNHNV, CDR2 YYDKDF (reference sequence). CDR3 size: 14 residues. Trimming cost V 0 bases and J 3 bases, with 8 bases left between them. The CDR3 is CATSREPGEETQYF. The CDR3 DNA reads TGTGCCACCAGCAGAGAACCCGGCGAAGAGACCCAGTACTTC.

This clonotype was counted a few times. The chain employs TRBV5-5 and TRBJ2-1; weak D call: TRBD2 (6 bases). The CDR3 is 14 amino acids. Germline lookup yields CDR1 SGHKS and CDR2 YYEKEE (reference sequence). Trimming took off 4 bases at V and 7 bases at J, with 15 bases between the two ends. CDR3 protein: CASSGGLAGNEQFF. For the CDR3, the DNA is TGTGCCAGCAGCGGGGGGTTGGCCGGGAATGAGCAGTTCTTC.

There are many counts of this clonotype. J is TRBJ1-1 and V is TRBV20-1, with no clear D. Germline V gene lookup returns CDR1 DFQATT and CDR2 SNEGSKA (reference sequence). Trimming pared 0 bases from V and 1 base from J, leaving 9 bases between. This CDR3 contains 14 residues. DNA of the CDR3: TGCAGTGCTAGAGATAGGACGTCGAACACTGAAGCTTTCTTT. It specifies CSARDRTSNTEAFF.

This sequence joins TRBV28 and TRBJ2-5, with D uncertain. Trimming pared 6 bases from V and 5 bases from J, leaving 19 bases between. This CDR3 is built from 15 residues. Germline V lookup: CDR1 MDHEN, CDR2 SYDVKM. The CDR3 DNA sequence: TGTGCCAGCAGCCCTGGGCCCTTTGTTGGCGAGACCCAGTACTTC. Translating it yields CASSPGPFVGETQYF.

The rearrangement uses TRBV20-1 and TRBJ2-7; D unresolved. The germline V gene has CDR1 DFQATT and CDR2 SNEGSKA (reference sequence). The CDR3 totals 14 residues. V lost 4 bases and J 0 bases, leaving 13 bases between the germline ends. This CDR3 is CSAIRHPTSYEQYF. As DNA, the CDR3 is TGCAGTGCTATCAGACACCCGACCTCCTACGAGCAGTACTTC.

This chain uses TRBV6-5 with TRBJ2-7; the D is unclear. Trimming removed 4 bases from V and 3 bases from J, with 10 bases in between. The CDR3 covers 13 residues. Germline V gene data show CDR1 as MNHEY and CDR2 as SVGAGI. CDR3 sequence: CASSSATDYEQYF. Here the CDR3 DNA reads TGTGCCAGCAGTTCCGCGACGGACTACGAGCAGTACTTC.

This clonotype appeared a few times. V is TRBV2 and J is TRBJ2-2; D may be TRBD1 (6 bases). Germline CDR1 is SNHLY and CDR2 is FYNNEI. V shed 6 bases and J shed 2 bases, with 13 bases lying between them. This CDR3 region has 15 residues. CDR3 sequence (DNA): TGTGCCAGCAGACCGGACAGCATTAACACCGGGGAGCTGTTTTTT. As protein: CASRPDSINTGELFF.

This clonotype was observed a single time. The V gene is TRBV4-2, the J gene TRBJ2-7; 11 bases align to TRBD1. CDR1 LGHNA and CDR2 YNFKEQ come from the germline V gene. V was pared by 3 bases and J by 6 bases, with 10 bases of the junction left unmatched. This CDR3 is built from 16 residues. DNA for the CDR3: TGTGCCAGCAGCCAGAGTCCGGGACAGGGGGATTTCGAGCAGTACTTC. Protein: CASSQSPGQGDFEQYF.